The TCR beta chain described here comes from a study of T cells after yellow fever vaccination (dated 2019 in TCRdb). Broadly, across the study: The SMART-Seq v4 Ultra Low Input RNA kit was used to prepare libraries from fractions with low cell numbers. To follow T-cell clones before and after both primary and booster YFV17D yellow fever vaccination, bulk TCR alpha and beta repertoires underwent longitudinal sequencing. Blood was drawn at multiple timepoints before and after primary and secondary immunization, with bulk PBMC replicates and cell subsets isolated. The cohort comprised two healthy male donors, one aged 18 to 29 and one aged 30 to 39 years. Study-wide findings and limitations: Only two donors were included in the study, so the extent to which the findings can be generalized is limited. Computational filtering was needed because FACS-sorted repertoires could contain abundant contaminating clonotypes from the bulk population. A small share of clonotypes was detected in both CD4 and CD8 compartments, with the overlap likely arising from convergent recombination. The secondary T-cell response was found to be weaker but faster than the primary response, with a peak reached on day 5 rather than on day 15. Most clones expanded after primary vaccination (around 96% of CD4 and roughly 90% of CD8) were re-detected after the booster, suggesting that broad memory maintenance occurred.

Concerning this clonotype itself: Its antigen target is currently unknown. No much larger clone is present one base from it, and per-base qualities are unavailable.

TCR cDNA was made using 5'RACE template switching, a step that added a universal primer site and unique molecular identifiers. Priming of cDNA synthesis was performed from both the TCR alpha and TCR beta constant segments. Library amplification involved two PCR steps, and the second step added sample barcodes and sequencing adapters. Libraries were sequenced on Illumina HiSeq 2500 (2x100 bp) or NovaSeq (2x150 bp). The authors' pipeline ran thus. Demultiplexing of reads and collapsing into UMI consensus sequences were performed with MIGEC, and V(D)J alignment was carried out with MiXCR. Using edgeR on replicate PBMC samples, clonotypes were called vaccine-responding if FDR was below 0.01 and the log2 fold change was above 5 up to day 15. CD4 or CD8 identity was assigned to each bulk clonotype according to whether the clonotype was present at higher abundance in the sequenced CD4 repertoire or the sequenced CD8 repertoire. TCRdb ran its own pipeline on the public reads, namely fastp trimming at Q25 and MiXCR clone calling, and kept in-frame beta chains. Each entry is one CDR3 protein sequence, shown with its most common DNA and genes. The V and J calls shown here were made by TCRdb, not taken from the authors' results. The table for this sample lists around 250,000 distinct CDR3 sequences; 6.9% of them were counted only once. Of the sample, more than 0.8% is held by the ten largest clones.

The meaning of the sample's treatment or condition label: live attenuated yellow fever vaccine strain. A standard Ficoll-Paque protocol was used to isolate PBMCs from peripheral blood. Dynabeads CD4 and CD8 positive selection kits were used to isolate the CD4 and CD8 T-cell fractions. RNA was extracted with TriZol from bulk PBMCs, CD4 and CD8 fractions, and dextramer-positive and dextramer-negative fractions. V is clipped by 5 bases and J by 4 bases, and the sequence between their germline boundaries is 7 bases long. The CDR3 contains 12 residues, cysteine and phenylalanine counted. Just the 36-base CDR3 DNA is kept, in frame starting at base 1.

The TCR sequence derives from a man aged 25 to 45 who received the YFV17D yellow fever vaccine. The source material was CD4+ T cells sorted from PBMCs, sampled 15 days after the yellow fever booster vaccination. Here the chain combines TRBV12-3 or TRBV12-4 and TRBJ2-3, with no reliable assignment of the D segment. The CDR3 protein is CASSVQADTQYF. The nucleotides are TGTGCCAGCAGTGTCCAAGCAGATACGCAGTATTTT.